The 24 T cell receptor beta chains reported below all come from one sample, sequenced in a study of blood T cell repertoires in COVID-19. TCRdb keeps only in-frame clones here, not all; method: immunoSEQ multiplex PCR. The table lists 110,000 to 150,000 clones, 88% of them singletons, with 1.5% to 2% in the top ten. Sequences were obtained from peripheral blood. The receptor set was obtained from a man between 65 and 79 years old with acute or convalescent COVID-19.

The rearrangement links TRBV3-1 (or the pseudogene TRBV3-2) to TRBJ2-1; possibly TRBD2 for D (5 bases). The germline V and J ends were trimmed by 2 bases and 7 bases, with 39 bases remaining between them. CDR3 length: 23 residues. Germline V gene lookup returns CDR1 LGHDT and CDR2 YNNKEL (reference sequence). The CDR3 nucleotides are TGTGCCAGCAGCCAACTAAATTCCCTATTGGAGACTACCAACAATAGAAGGAGAAATGAGCAGTTCTTC. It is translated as CASSQLNSLLETTNNRRRNEQFF.

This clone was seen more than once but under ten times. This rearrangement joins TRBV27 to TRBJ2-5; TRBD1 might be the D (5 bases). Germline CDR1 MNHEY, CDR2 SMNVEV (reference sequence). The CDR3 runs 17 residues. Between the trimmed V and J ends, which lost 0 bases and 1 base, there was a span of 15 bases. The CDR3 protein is CASSLSVRAALQETQYF. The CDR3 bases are TGTGCCAGCAGTTTATCGGTCAGGGCAGCTCTCCAAGAGACCCAGTACTTC.

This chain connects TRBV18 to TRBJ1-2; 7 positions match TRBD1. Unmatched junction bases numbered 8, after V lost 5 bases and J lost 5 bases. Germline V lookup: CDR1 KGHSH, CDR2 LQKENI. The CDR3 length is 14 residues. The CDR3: CASSSGTAAYGYTF. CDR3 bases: TGTGCCAGCTCATCCGGGACAGCGGCTTATGGCTACACCTTC.

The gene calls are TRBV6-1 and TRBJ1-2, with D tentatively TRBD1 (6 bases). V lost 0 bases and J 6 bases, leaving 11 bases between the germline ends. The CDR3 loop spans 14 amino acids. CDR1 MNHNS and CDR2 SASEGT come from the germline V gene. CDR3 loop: CASSEAQGRDGYTF. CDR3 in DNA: TGTGCCAGCAGTGAAGCACAGGGCCGGGATGGCTACACCTTC.

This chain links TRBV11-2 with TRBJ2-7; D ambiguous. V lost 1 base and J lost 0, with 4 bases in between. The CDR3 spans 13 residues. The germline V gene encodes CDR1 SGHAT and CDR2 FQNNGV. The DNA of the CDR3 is TGTGCCAGCAGCTTAGTCTTCTCCTACGAGCAGTACTTC. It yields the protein CASSLVFSYEQYF.

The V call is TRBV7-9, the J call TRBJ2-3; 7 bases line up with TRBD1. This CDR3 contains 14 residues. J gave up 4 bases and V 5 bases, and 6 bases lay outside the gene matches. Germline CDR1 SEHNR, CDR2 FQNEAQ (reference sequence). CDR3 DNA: TGTGCCAGCAGCCTACGACAGGGAGCAGATACGCAGTATTTT. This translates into CASSLRQGADTQYF.

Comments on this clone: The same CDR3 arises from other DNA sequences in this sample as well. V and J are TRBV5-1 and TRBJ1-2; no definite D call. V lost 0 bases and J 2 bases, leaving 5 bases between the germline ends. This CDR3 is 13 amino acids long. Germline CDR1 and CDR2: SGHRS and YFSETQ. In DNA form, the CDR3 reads TGCGCCAGCAGCTTGGCAGGAAACTATGGCTACACCTTC. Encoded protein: CASSLAGNYGYTF.

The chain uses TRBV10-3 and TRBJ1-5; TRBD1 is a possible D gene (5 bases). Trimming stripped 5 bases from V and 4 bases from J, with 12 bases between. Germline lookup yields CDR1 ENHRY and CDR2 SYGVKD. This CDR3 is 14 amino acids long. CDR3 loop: CAISPQGLNQPQHF. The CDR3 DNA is TGTGCCATCAGTCCCCAGGGTCTGAATCAGCCCCAGCATTTT.

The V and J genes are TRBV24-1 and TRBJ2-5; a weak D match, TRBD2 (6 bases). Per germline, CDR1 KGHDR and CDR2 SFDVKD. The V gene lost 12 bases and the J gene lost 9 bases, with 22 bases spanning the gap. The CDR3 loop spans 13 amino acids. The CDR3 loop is CAPFAGTLMAQYF. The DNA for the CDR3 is TGTGCCCCCTTCGCGGGGACCCTAATGGCCCAGTACTTC.

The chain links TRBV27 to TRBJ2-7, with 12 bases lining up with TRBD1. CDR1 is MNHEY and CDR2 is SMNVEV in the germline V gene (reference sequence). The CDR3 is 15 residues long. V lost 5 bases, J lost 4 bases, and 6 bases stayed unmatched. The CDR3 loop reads CASSTRDRGLYEQYF. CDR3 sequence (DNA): TGTGCCAGCAGTACCCGGGACAGGGGGCTTTACGAGCAGTACTTC.

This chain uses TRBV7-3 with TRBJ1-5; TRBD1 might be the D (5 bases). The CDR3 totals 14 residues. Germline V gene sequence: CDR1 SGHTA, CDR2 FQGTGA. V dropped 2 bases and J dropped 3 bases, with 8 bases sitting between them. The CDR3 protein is CASSLAGNNQPQHF. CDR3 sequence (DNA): TGTGCCAGCAGCTTAGCAGGGAACAATCAGCCCCAGCATTTT. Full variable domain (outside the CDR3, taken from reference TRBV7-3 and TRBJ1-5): GAGVSQTPSNKVTEKGKYVELRCDPISGHTALYWYRQSLGQGPEFLIYFQGTGAADDSGLPNDRFFAVRPEGSVSTLKIQRTERGDSAVYLCASSLAGNNQPQHFGDGTRLSIL.

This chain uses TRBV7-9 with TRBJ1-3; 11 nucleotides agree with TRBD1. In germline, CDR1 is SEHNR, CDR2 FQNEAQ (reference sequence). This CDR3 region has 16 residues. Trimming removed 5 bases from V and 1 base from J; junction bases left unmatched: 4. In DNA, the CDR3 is TGTGCCAGCAGCCAGGACAGGGGGCAGTCTGGAAACACCATATATTTT. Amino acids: CASSQDRGQSGNTIYF.

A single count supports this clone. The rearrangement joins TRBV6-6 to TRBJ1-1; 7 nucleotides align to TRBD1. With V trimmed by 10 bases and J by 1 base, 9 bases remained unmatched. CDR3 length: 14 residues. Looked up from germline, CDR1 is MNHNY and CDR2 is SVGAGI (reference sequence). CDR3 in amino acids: CATLDRVGNTEAFF. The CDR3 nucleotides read TGTGCCACCCTTGACAGGGTTGGGAACACTGAAGCTTTCTTT.

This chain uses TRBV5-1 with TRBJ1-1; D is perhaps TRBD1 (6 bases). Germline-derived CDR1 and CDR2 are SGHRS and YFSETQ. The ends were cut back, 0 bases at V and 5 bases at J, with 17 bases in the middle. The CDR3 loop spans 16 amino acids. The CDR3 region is CASSLEGGGRKTEAFF. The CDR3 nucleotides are TGCGCCAGCAGCTTGGAGGGCGGGGGGCGAAAAACTGAAGCTTTCTTT.

This CDR3 reads CASRIDRAGYTF. The CDR3 region has the DNA TGTGCCAGCAGAATAGACAGGGCTGGCTACACCTTC. The V call is TRBV2, the J call TRBJ1-2; 7 bases match TRBD1. The germline V gene encodes CDR1 SNHLY and CDR2 FYNNEI. The V gene end was trimmed by 6 bases and the J gene end by 7 bases; junction bases not matched to a gene: 5. The CDR3 is 12 amino acids.

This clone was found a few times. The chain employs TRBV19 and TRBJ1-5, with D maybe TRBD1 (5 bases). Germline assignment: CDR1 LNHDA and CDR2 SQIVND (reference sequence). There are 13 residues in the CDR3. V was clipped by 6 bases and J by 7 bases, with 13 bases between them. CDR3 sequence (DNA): TGTGCCAGTAGACCCCAGGGTGCCCAGCCCCAGCATTTT. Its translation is CASRPQGAQPQHF.

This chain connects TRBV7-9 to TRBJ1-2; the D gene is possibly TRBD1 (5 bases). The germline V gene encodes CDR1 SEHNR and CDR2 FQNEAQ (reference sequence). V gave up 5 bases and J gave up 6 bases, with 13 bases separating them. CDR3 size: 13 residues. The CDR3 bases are TGTGCCAGCAGCGCCCGGGGGTTGGATGGCTACACCTTC. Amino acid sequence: CASSARGLDGYTF. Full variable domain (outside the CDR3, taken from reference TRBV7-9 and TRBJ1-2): DTGVSQNPRHKITKRGQNVTFRCDPISEHNRLYWYRQTLGQGPEFLTYFQNEAQLEKSRLLSDRFSAERPKGSFSTLEIQRTEQGDSAMYLCASSARGLDGYTFGSGTRLTVV.

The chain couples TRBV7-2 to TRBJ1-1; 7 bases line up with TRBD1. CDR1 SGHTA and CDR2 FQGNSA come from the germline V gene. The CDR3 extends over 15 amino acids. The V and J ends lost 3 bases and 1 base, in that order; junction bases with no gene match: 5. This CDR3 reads CASSFQGVENTEAFF. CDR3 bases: TGTGCCAGCAGCTTCCAGGGGGTGGAGAACACTGAAGCTTTCTTT.

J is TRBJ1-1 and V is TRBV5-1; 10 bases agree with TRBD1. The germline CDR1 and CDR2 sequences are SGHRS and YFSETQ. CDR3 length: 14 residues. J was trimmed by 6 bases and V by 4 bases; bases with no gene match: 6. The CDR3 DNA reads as TGCGCCAGCAGCGCCGGACAGGGGGTGTCTGAAGCTTTCTTT. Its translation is CASSAGQGVSEAFF.

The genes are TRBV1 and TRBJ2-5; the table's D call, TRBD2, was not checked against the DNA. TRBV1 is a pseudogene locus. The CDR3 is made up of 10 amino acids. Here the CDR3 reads CTSSLRGGDF. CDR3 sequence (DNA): TGCACCAGCAGCCTTAGGGGGGGGGACTTC.

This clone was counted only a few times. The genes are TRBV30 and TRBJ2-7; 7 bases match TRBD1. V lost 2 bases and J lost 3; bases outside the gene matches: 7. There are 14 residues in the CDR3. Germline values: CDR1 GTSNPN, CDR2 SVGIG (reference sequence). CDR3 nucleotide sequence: TGTGCCTGGAGTAGACACACAGGGGTCTACGAGCAGTACTTC. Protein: CAWSRHTGVYEQYF. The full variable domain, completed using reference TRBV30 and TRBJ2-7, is SQTIHQWPATLVQPVGSPLSLECTVEGTSNPNLYWYRQAAGRGLQLLFYSVGIGQISSEVPQNLSASRPQDRQFILSSKKLLLSDSGFYLCAWSRHTGVYEQYFGPGTRLTVT.

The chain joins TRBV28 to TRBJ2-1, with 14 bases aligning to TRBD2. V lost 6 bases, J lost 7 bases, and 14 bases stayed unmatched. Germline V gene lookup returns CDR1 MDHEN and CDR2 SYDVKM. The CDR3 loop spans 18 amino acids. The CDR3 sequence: CASSNLPGLAGESNEQFF. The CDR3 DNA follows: TGTGCCAGCAGCAACTTGCCGGGACTAGCGGGAGAGAGTAATGAGCAGTTCTTC.

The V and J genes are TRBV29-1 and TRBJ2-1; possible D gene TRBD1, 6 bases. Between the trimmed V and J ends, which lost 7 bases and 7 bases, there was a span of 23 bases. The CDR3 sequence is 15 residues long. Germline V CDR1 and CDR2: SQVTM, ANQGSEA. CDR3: CSAALGQGPGNEQFF. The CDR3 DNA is TGCAGCGCCGCCTTGGGGCAGGGGCCAGGAAATGAGCAGTTCTTC.

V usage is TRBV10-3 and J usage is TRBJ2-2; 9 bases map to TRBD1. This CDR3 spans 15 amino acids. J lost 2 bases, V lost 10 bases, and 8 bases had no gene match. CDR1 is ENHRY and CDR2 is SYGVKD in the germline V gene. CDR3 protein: CATNRDRDNTGELFF. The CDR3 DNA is TGTGCCACCAACCGGGACAGGGACAACACCGGGGAGCTGTTTTTT.